The 10 T cell receptor beta chains given below trace back to one sample, sequenced in a study of shared clonotypes between healthy human individuals. Profiled with immunoSEQ multiplex PCR; TCRdb holds only in-frame clones, not every one. The sample shows about 2 million clones, about 95% of them seen only once. Naive CD8 cells lacked CD45RO, underwent positive selection for CCR7 and left out terminally differentiated effector memory CD45RA+ cells. Sequenced sample: naive CD8+ T cells sorted from blood. The receptor set was obtained from a man younger than 35 in good health.

The chain uses TRBV6-5 and TRBJ1-6, with TRBD1 identical over 11 bases. The CDR3 has 16 residues. Germline CDR1 MNHEY, CDR2 SVGAGI. Losses at the gene ends were 2 bases for V and 6 bases for J; bases not matched to a gene: 3. The DNA of the CDR3 is TGTGCCAGCAGTTACGGACAGGGGGCGATTAATTCACCCCTCCACTTT. It specifies CASSYGQGAINSPLHF.

In its sample, this clone was seen once. The chain combines TRBV7-2 with TRBJ2-1, with TRBD1 identical over 9 bases. CDR1 is SGHTA and CDR2 is FQGNSA in the germline V gene. The V segment lost 1 base and the J segment 2 bases; nucleotides outside the gene matches: 3. This CDR3 has 16 residues. CDR3 region: CASSLVGQGTYNEQFF. CDR3 DNA: TGTGCCAGCAGCTTAGTGGGACAGGGCACCTACAATGAGCAGTTCTTC.

The chain carries TRBV5-1 and TRBJ2-5, with a possible D match to TRBD1 (5 bases). CDR3 length: 15 amino acids. Germline CDR1 and CDR2: SGHRS and YFSETQ. V was clipped by 6 bases and J by 2 bases, with 17 bases between them. CDR3 DNA sequence: TGCGCCAGCACCCCATGGGGCCAACCTCAAGAGACCCAGTACTTC. It translates to CASTPWGQPQETQYF. Filled out from reference TRBV5-1 and TRBJ2-5, the complete variable domain reads KAGVTQTPRYLIKTRGQQVTLSCSPISGHRSVSWYQQTPGQGLQFLFEYFSETQRNKGNFPGRFSGRQFSNSRSEMNVSTLELGDSALYLCASTPWGQPQETQYFGPGTRLLVL.

This chain uses TRBV7-2 with TRBJ1-3; 9 bases line up with TRBD1. The trim removed 6 bases at V and 2 bases at J, leaving 2 bases unmatched. The CDR3 totals 14 residues. Per the germline V gene, CDR1 is SGHTA and CDR2 is FQGNSA. The CDR3 is CASSWTGAGNTIYF. CDR3 DNA: TGTGCCAGCAGTTGGACAGGGGCTGGAAACACCATATATTTT. The full variable domain, completed using reference TRBV7-2 and TRBJ1-3, is GAGVSQSPSNKVTEKGKDVELRCDPISGHTALYWYRQSLGQGLEFLIYFQGNSAPDKSGLPSDRFSAERTGGSVSTLTIQRTQQEDSAVYLCASSWTGAGNTIYFGEGSWLTVV.

This chain links TRBV15 with TRBJ2-5; 7 nucleotides agree with TRBD2. The length of the CDR3 is 15 residues. The germline gives CDR1 LNHNV, CDR2 YYDKDF (reference sequence). The ends lost 0 bases at V and 5 bases at J; junction bases unmatched: 6. CDR3 loop: CATSRDRGGLETQYF. The DNA for the CDR3 is TGTGCCACCAGCAGAGATCGGGGAGGGTTGGAGACCCAGTACTTC.

The rearrangement uses TRBV6-1 and TRBJ2-3; D is ambiguous. The V and J ends lost 7 bases and 5 bases respectively, with 10 bases between them. CDR1 is MNHNS, CDR2 SASEGT, per germline. The CDR3 is 12 residues long. DNA for the CDR3: TGTGCCAGCATGTTCCCCAAAGATACGCAGTATTTT. This sequence encodes CASMFPKDTQYF.

This chain joins TRBV29-1 and TRBJ2-2, with D maybe TRBD1 (5 bases). The CDR3 totals 15 residues. V was clipped by 4 bases and J by 2 bases, with 14 bases between them. Per germline, CDR1 SQVTM and CDR2 ANQGSEA. The CDR3 DNA sequence: TGCAGCGTTGTGCCTGCAGGGAAAAACACCGGGGAGCTGTTTTTT. Its protein is CSVVPAGKNTGELFF.

V usage is TRBV4-1 and J usage is TRBJ2-7; a weak D match, TRBD1 (5 bases). This CDR3 is 13 amino acids long. Trimming removed 1 base from V and 6 bases from J, with 10 bases in between. CDR1 MGHRA and CDR2 YSYEKL come from the germline V gene. In nucleotides, the CDR3 is TGCGCCAGCAGCCAAGTGGTTCAGGGCGAGCAGTACTTC. This encodes CASSQVVQGEQYF.

The gene calls are TRBV5-4 and TRBJ1-1; a weak D match, TRBD1 (5 bases). Germline CDR1 is SGHNT and CDR2 is YYREEE (reference sequence). The CDR3 length is 14 residues. The V end lost 4 bases, the J end lost 0 bases, and 10 bases lay between the germline ends. CDR3 coding DNA: TGTGCCAGCAGCCTGGGGGAGGTGAACACTGAAGCTTTCTTT. Translating gives CASSLGEVNTEAFF.

The chain has TRBV4-2 and TRBJ2-1; 10 nucleotides agree with TRBD2. CDR1 and CDR2 from the germline V gene are LGHNA and YNFKEQ. The CDR3 is 15 amino acids. Losses at the gene ends were 0 bases for V and 9 bases for J; bases not matched to a gene: 5. In DNA, the CDR3 is TGTGCCAGCAGCCAAGAAGCGGGGGGGCTTCCTGAGCAGTTCTTC. Protein product: CASSQEAGGLPEQFF.